The 19 T cell receptor beta chains below all came from one sample that was sequenced in a study of type 1 and type 2 diabetes patients (dated by TCRdb to 2016 to 2017). TCRdb lists the instrument as Illumina MiSeq. Genomic DNA from sorted T cell subsets served as template for TCRbeta CDR3 amplification. The TCRbeta CDR3 region was amplified by multiplex PCR with 30 forward and 13 reverse primers. In TCRdb, the public reads were trimmed at Q25 with fastp and aligned with MiXCR, with productive beta chains retained. Each record represents a unique CDR3 protein, reported with the most common genes and DNA among its rows. This sample holds about 250,000 distinct CDR3 sequences; roughly 50% were observed only once. Around 15% of the sample is held by the ten biggest clonotypes. The sequencing input was peripheral blood mononuclear cells (PBMCs). The source of these receptors is a man younger than 30 with type 2 diabetes.

J is TRBJ2-2 and V is TRBV4-3; 9 positions agree with TRBD2. Per germline, CDR1 LGHNA and CDR2 YSLEER. V was pared by 2 bases and J by 3 bases, with 7 bases of the junction left unmatched. The length of the CDR3 is 17 residues. The CDR3: CASSQLAGTEYTGELFF. DNA for the CDR3: TGCGCCAGCAGCCAACTAGCGGGGACTGAATACACCGGGGAGCTGTTTTTT.

The chain recombines TRBV7-2 with TRBJ2-7; D is uncertain. CDR1 is SGHTA, CDR2 FQGNSA, per germline. V lost 5 bases and J lost 3, with 14 bases in between. This CDR3 has 14 residues. CDR3 protein: CASSLPYISYEQYF. Here the CDR3 DNA reads TGTGCCAGCAGCCTCCCCTATATCAGCTACGAGCAGTACTTC.

This clonotype showed up just a few times. This chain's CDR3 is CAISNREGDSPLHF. CDR3 sequence (DNA): TGTGCCATCAGTAACAGGGAGGGGGATTCACCCCTCCACTTT. V usage is TRBV10-3 and J usage is TRBJ1-6; tentative D call: TRBD1 (6 bases). Deletions cut 5 bases from V and 8 bases from J, with 13 bases between. Per germline, CDR1 ENHRY and CDR2 SYGVKD. The CDR3 is 14 amino acids.

This clonotype was seen more than once but under ten times. This chain uses TRBV12-5 with TRBJ2-7, with 11 bases identical to TRBD2. J was trimmed by 6 bases and V by 2 bases; bases with no gene match: 12. From germline, CDR1 is LGHNT and CDR2 FRNRAP. The CDR3 sequence is 17 residues long. CDR3 bases: TGTGCTAGTGGTTTGCATTCAACTAGCGGGAGTTCGGGCGAGCAGTACTTC. Residues: CASGLHSTSGSSGEQYF.

This clonotype has more than one count but fewer than ten. This sequence joins TRBV6-5 and TRBJ2-7; 9 bases line up with TRBD1. J lost 4 bases, V lost 2 bases, and 9 bases had no gene match. This CDR3 has 16 amino acids. CDR1 and CDR2 (germline): MNHEY, SVGAGI. CDR3 in DNA: TGTGCCAGCAGTTACCCAAGACAGGGGGAAGTGTACGAGCAGTACTTC. Protein: CASSYPRQGEVYEQYF.

This chain connects TRBV30 to TRBJ2-5; 9 nucleotides align to TRBD2. The J call may be faulty, since TRBJ2-1 better matches the DNA end. CDR1 GTSNPN and CDR2 SVGIG come from the germline V gene (reference sequence). The CDR3 has 17 amino acids. The CDR3 DNA sequence: TGTGCCTGGAGTATCCCCTTCCTAGCGGGATCCTACAATGAGCAGTTCTTC. The encoded protein is CAWSIPFLAGSYNEQFF.

About this clonotype itself: This may arise from a read error, as a much more abundant clone is one base away. The rearrangement links TRBV6-5 to TRBJ2-1; possibly TRBD1 for D (5 bases). Germline lookup yields CDR1 MNHEY and CDR2 SVGAGI. The CDR3 is 11 residues long. This CDR3 is CASRDRKEQSF. The DNA of the CDR3 is TGTGCCAGCAGAGACAGAAAGGAGCAGTCCTTC.

This clonotype was seen a few times. CDR3 loop: CASSVAAASSYEQYF. The CDR3 DNA sequence: TGTGCCAGCAGCGTAGCGGCGGCCAGCTCCTACGAGCAGTACTTC. V is TRBV9 and J is TRBJ2-7; no clear D gene. CDR1 is SGDLS, CDR2 YYNGEE, per germline. The germline V and J ends were trimmed by 0 bases and 0 bases, with 10 bases remaining between them. This CDR3 contains 15 residues.

V usage is TRBV2 and J usage is TRBJ2-6; no clear D. Germline V gives CDR1 SNHLY, CDR2 FYNNEI. The CDR3 is 14 amino acids. V lost 8 bases and J lost 2, with 10 bases in between. Here the CDR3 DNA reads TGTGCCAGCGCCCCCCGCCCTGGGGCCAACGTCCTGACTTTC. It yields the protein CASAPRPGANVLTF.

Details on this clonotype: Being one base from a much bigger clone, this may be a read error. The chain combines TRBV19 with TRBJ1-1, with a possible D match to TRBD1 (5 bases). The length of the CDR3 is 13 residues. Germline V CDR1 and CDR2: LNHDA, SQIVND (reference sequence). The CDR3 DNA sequence: TGTGTCAGTAGTATGAGACAGTACACTGAAGCTTTCTTT. Its translation: CVSSMRQYTEAFF.

The chain couples TRBV15 to TRBJ2-7; 8 bases are a match to TRBD2. Germline trimming cut 0 bases from V and 3 bases from J; bases unmatched to any gene: 4. This CDR3 is built from 15 residues. Germline assignment: CDR1 LNHNV and CDR2 YYDKDF (reference sequence). The CDR3 loop reads CATSRESTSGYEQYF. CDR3 nucleotide sequence: TGTGCCACCAGCAGAGAGAGTACTAGCGGCTACGAGCAGTACTTC.

The rearrangement joins TRBV2 to TRBJ2-7; no definite D call. Trimming removed 6 bases from V and 6 bases from J, with 15 bases in between. The germline gives CDR1 SNHLY, CDR2 FYNNEI. This CDR3 has 13 amino acids. For the CDR3, the DNA is TGTGCCAGCAGCTCTCACGTTGGTTCCGAGCAGTACTTC. It yields the protein CASSSHVGSEQYF.

V is TRBV5-1 and J is TRBJ2-2, with 9 nucleotides matching TRBD1. Per the germline V gene, CDR1 is SGHRS and CDR2 is YFSETQ. The CDR3 contains 14 residues. V gave up 9 bases and J gave up 7 bases; unmatched junction bases: 10. CDR3 protein: CATTGGLDDGELFF. For the CDR3, the DNA is TGCGCCACCACAGGGGGCCTTGATGACGGGGAGCTGTTTTTT.

There are a few counts of this clonotype. The J gene is TRBJ2-3, the V gene TRBV19; the D gene is possibly TRBD2 (8 bases). CDR1 is LNHDA, CDR2 SQIVND, per germline (reference sequence). This CDR3 is built from 18 residues. Trimming shortened V by 6 bases and J by 0 bases, and 22 bases separated the two germline ends. CDR3: CASSRGAGRAPSTDTQYF. CDR3 in DNA: TGTGCCAGTAGCAGGGGGGCCGGGAGGGCCCCTAGCACAGATACGCAGTATTTT.

This clonotype was seen a few times. The CDR3, as DNA: TGTGCCAGCAGTCTCGGGGGACCAGAGACCCAGTACTTC. The encoded protein is CASSLGGPETQYF. The chain joins TRBV6-5 to TRBJ2-5; perhaps TRBD2 as D (6 bases). The CDR3 covers 13 residues. Trimming shortened V by 5 bases and J by 4 bases, and 11 bases separated the two germline ends. Germline CDR1 and CDR2: MNHEY and SVGAGI.

This clonotype has a handful of counts. The rearrangement uses TRBV6-1 and TRBJ1-2; 7 nucleotides align to TRBD1. The length of the CDR3 is 14 residues. Trimming removed 5 bases from V and 7 bases from J; junction bases left unmatched: 10. Per germline, CDR1 MNHNS and CDR2 SASEGT. CDR3 residues: CASSIRQGGGGYTF. As DNA, the CDR3 is TGTGCCAGCAGTATCCGGCAGGGGGGAGGTGGCTACACCTTC.

The chain recombines TRBV2 with TRBJ2-1; TRBD2 aligns across 8 bases. Trimming at V came to 3 bases and at J to 5 bases, leaving 6 bases not matched to a gene. Germline CDR1 is SNHLY and CDR2 is FYNNEI. There are 15 residues in the CDR3. CDR3: CASSDPTSGNNEQFF. The CDR3 DNA is TGTGCCAGCAGTGATCCAACTAGCGGAAACAATGAGCAGTTCTTC.

The chain carries TRBV20-1 and TRBJ2-7; no clear D. The V gene's germline CDR1 is DFQATT and CDR2 SNEGSKA (reference sequence). The CDR3 has 16 amino acids. V lost 2 bases to trimming and J lost 1 base, with 18 bases between them. The CDR3, as DNA: TGCAGTGCTAGATTTGTTGGTCTCCCGACTTCCTACGAGCAGTACTTC. This sequence encodes CSARFVGLPTSYEQYF.

The chain employs TRBV14 and TRBJ1-1; D unclear. The V end was cut by 6 bases, the J end by 7 bases, with 12 bases between. This CDR3 has 12 amino acids. Germline CDR1 reads SGHDN; CDR2 reads FVKESK. CDR3 sequence: CASSPRIGEAFF. For the CDR3, the DNA is TGTGCCAGCAGTCCCCGGATCGGTGAAGCTTTCTTT. The variable domain in full, completed from reference TRBV14 and TRBJ1-1, reads EAGVTQFPSHSVIEKGQTVTLRCDPISGHDNLYWYRRVMGKEIKFLLHFVKESKQDESGMPNNRFLAERTGGTYSTLKVQPAELEDSGVYFCASSPRIGEAFFGQGTRLTVV.